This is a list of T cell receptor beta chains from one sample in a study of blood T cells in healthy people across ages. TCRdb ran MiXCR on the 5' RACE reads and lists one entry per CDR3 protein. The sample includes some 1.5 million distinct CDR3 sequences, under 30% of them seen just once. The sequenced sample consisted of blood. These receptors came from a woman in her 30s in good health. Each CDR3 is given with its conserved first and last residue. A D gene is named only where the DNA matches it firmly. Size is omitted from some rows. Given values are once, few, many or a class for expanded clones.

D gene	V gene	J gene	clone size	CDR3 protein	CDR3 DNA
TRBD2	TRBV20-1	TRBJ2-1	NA	CRLAGGLNEQFF	TGCAGACTAGCGGGAGGGCTGAATGAGCAGTTCTTC
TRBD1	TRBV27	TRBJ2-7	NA	CASSIRRTGKNEQYF	TGTGCCAGCAGTATCCGCCGGACAGGGAAGAACGAGCAGTACTTC
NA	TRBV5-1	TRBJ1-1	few	CASSLGHSMNTEAFF	TGCGCCAGCAGCTTGGGACACAGCATGAACACTGAAGCTTTCTTT
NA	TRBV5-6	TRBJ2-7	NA	CASGVGTAYEQYF	TGTGCCAGCGGTGTAGGGACGGCCTACGAGCAGTACTTC
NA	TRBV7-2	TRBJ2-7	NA	CASSPLSVSEQYF	TGTGCCAGCAGCCCCCTGTCAGTATCCGAGCAGTACTTC
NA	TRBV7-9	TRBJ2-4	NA	CASRLVDGPTEQYF	TGTGCCAGCAGATTAGTAGACGGTCCTACTGAGCAGTACTTC
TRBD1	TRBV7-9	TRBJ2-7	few	CASSLHRTGGNEQYF	TGTGCCAGCAGCTTACATCGGACAGGGGGAAACGAGCAGTACTTC
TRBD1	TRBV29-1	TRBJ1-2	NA	CSVLQGDYGYTF	TGCAGCGTTCTGCAGGGGGACTATGGCTACACCTTC
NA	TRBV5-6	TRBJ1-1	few	CASSSSVDGNTEAFF	TGTGCCAGCAGCTCCAGCGTGGACGGGAACACTGAAGCTTTCTTT
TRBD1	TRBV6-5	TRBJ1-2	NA	CASSYYRGASRGYTF	TGTGCCAGCAGTTACTACAGGGGCGCAAGTCGGGGCTACACCTTC
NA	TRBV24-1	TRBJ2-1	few	CATGSGGTYNEQFF	TGTGCCACCGGATCAGGGGGGACCTACAATGAGCAGTTCTTC
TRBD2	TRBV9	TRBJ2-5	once	CASSIGTSGGETQYF	TGTGCCAGCAGCATCGGGACTAGCGGGGGAGAGACCCAGTACTTC
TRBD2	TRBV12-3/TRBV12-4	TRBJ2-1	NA	CASSFEASGGATYNEQFF	TGTGCCAGCAGTTTCGAGGCTAGCGGGGGGGCAACCTACAATGAGCAGTTCTTC
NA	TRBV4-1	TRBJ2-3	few	CASSRGRGNTDTQYF	TGCGCCAGCAGCCGCGGACGGGGGAACACAGATACGCAGTATTTT
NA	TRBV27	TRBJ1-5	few	CASSPRQVDQPQHF	TGTGCCAGCAGTCCAAGACAGGTAGATCAGCCCCAGCATTTT
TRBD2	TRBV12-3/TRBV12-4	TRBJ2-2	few	CASSPGLAGVTGELFF	TGTGCCAGCAGCCCGGGACTAGCGGGGGTCACCGGGGAGCTGTTTTTT
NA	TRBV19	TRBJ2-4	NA	CASSIRTGLAKNIQYF	TGTGCCAGTAGTATCCGGACTGGGCTAGCCAAAAACATTCAGTACTTC
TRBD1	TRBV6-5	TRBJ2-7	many	CASRTGASYEQYF	TGTGCCAGCAGAACAGGGGCCTCCTACGAGCAGTACTTC
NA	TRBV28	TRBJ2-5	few	CATSGALGAETQYF	TGTGCCACCAGCGGAGCACTCGGGGCGGAGACCCAGTACTTC
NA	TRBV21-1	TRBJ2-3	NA	CASSKFWGARDTQYF	TGTGCCAGCAGCAAATTCTGGGGGGCGCGGGATACGCAGTATTTT
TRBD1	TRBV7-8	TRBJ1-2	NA	CASSQDRGRNYGYTF	TGTGCCAGCAGCCAAGACAGGGGGCGAAACTATGGCTACACCTTC
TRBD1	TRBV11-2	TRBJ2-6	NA	CASSLGWTGGNSGANVLTF	TGTGCCAGCAGCTTAGGGTGGACAGGTGGGAACTCTGGGGCCAACGTCCTGACTTTC
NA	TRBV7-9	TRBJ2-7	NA	CASSQTVPSFYEQYF	TGTGCCAGCAGTCAGACAGTTCCGAGCTTCTACGAGCAGTACTTC
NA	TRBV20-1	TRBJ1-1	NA	CSARADHRTEAFF	TGCAGTGCTAGGGCAGACCACAGGACTGAAGCTTTCTTT
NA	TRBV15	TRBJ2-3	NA	CATTPSLGTPGDTQYF	TGTGCCACCACCCCATCTCTGGGGACGCCCGGAGATACGCAGTATTTT
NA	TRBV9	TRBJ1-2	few	CASSVGTETNYGYTF	TGTGCCAGCAGCGTAGGGACGGAAACTAACTATGGCTACACCTTC
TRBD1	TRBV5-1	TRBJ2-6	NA	CASSLDRGKYSGANVLTF	TGCGCCAGCAGCTTGGACAGGGGTAAATACTCTGGGGCCAACGTCCTGACTTTC
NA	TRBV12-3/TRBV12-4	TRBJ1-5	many	CASSPKDGRGQPQHF	TGTGCCAGCAGCCCGAAGGACGGGAGGGGGCAGCCCCAGCATTTT
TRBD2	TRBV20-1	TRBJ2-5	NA	CSVRTPSAGVKGTQYF	TGCAGTGTTAGAACTCCATCAGCGGGAGTCAAGGGGACCCAGTACTTC
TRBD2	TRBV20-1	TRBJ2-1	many	CSAIVTRLADNEQFF	TGCAGTGCTATCGTTACGAGACTAGCCGACAATGAGCAGTTCTTC
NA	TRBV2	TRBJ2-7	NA	CASSDQFEQYF	TGTGCCAGCAGTGACCAGTTCGAGCAGTACTTC
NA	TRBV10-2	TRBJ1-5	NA	CASRVSSVENQHF	TGCGCCAGCAGAGTTTCCAGCGTTGAGAACCAGCATTTT
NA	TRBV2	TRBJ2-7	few	CASSAGRSNEQYF	TGTGCCAGCAGCGCAGGGAGGTCTAACGAGCAGTACTTC
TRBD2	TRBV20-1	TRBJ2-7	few	CSATSGTSEQYF	TGCAGTGCGACTAGCGGGACCTCAGAGCAGTACTTC
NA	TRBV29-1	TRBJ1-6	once	CSVRTGTNSPLHF	TGCAGCGTTCGCACCGGGACCAATTCACCCCTCCACTTT
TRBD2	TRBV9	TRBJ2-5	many	CASSVGSGGKQETQYF	TGTGCCAGCAGCGTAGGGTCGGGGGGGAAGCAAGAGACCCAGTACTTC
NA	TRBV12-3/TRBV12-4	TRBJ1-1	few	CASSSFAETEAFF	TGTGCCAGCAGTTCTTTCGCGGAGACTGAAGCTTTCTTT
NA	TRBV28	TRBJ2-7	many	CASMGPEASYEQYF	TGTGCCAGCATGGGTCCCGAAGCCTCCTACGAGCAGTACTTC
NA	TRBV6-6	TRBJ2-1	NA	CASSPTGSSNEQFF	TGTGCCAGCAGCCCCACAGGGTCCAGCAATGAGCAGTTCTTC
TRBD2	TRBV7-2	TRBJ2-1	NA	CASSLTGLAGVRNEQFF	TGTGCCAGCAGCTTAACAGGACTAGCGGGAGTGAGGAATGAGCAGTTCTTC
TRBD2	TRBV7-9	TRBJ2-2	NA	CASSPSSTNRGERFF	TGTGCCAGCAGCCCGTCCTCGACAAATCGGGGGGAGCGGTTTTTT
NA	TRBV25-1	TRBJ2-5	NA	CASQSLARLQETQYF	TGTGCCAGCCAGAGTCTAGCGCGCCTCCAAGAGACCCAGTACTTC
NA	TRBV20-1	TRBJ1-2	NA	CSALTVRGGYTF	TGCAGTGCTCTGACGGTGCGAGGTGGCTACACCTTC
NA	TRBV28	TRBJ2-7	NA	CASSWRYYERYF	TGTGCCAGCAGTTGGAGGTACTACGAGCGGTACTTC
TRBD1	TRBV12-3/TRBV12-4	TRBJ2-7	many	CASSRWDRGLYEQYF	TGTGCCAGCAGTCGATGGGACAGGGGCTTGTACGAGCAGTACTTC
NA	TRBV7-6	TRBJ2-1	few	CASSLDLRHNEQFF	TGTGCCAGCAGCTTAGATTTGCGCCACAATGAGCAGTTCTTC
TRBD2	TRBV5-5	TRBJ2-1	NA	CASSLVGTSGRTAYNEQFF	TGTGCCAGCAGCTTGGTTGGGACTAGCGGGAGGACGGCCTACAATGAGCAGTTCTTC
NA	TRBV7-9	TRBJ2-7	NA	CASSLAMGTGEQYF	TGTGCCAGCAGCTTAGCGATGGGAACGGGCGAGCAGTACTTC
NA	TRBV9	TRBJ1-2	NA	CASSTPGAGGYGYTF	TGTGCCAGCAGCACCCCAGGAGCCGGCGGCTATGGCTACACCTTC
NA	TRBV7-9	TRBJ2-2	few	CASSPGTIDDTGELFF	TGTGCCAGCAGCCCTGGGACAATTGATGACACCGGGGAGCTGTTTTTT
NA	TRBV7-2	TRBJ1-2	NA	CASSRPGVFYGYTF	TGTGCCAGCAGCCGACCAGGGGTGTTCTATGGCTACACCTTC
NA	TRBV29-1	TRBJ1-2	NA	CSVGGTPNYGYTF	TGCAGCGTTGGGGGGACACCTAACTATGGCTACACCTTC
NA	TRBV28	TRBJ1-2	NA	CASRVGVTLSGCTF	TGTGCCAGCAGGGTGGGGGTGACTCTAAGTGGCTGCACCTTC